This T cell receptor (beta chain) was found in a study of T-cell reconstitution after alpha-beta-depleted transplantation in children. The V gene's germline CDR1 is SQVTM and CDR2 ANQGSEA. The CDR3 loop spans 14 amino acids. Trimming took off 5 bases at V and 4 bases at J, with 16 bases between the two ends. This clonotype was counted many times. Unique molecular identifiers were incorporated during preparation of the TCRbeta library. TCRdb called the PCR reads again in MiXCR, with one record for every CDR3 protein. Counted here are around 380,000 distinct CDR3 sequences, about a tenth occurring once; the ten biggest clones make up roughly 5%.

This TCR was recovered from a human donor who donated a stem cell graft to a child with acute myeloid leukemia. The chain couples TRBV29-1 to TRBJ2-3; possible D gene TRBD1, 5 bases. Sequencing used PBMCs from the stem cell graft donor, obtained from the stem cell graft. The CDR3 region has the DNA TGCAGCGTTAGGGGCAGGATATTGGCAGATACGCAGTATTTT. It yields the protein CSVRGRILADTQYF.